Sequencing of this T cell receptor (beta chain) was carried out in a study of cytomegalovirus exposure and HLA in healthy donors (dated by TCRdb to about 2017). Broadly, across the study: An earlier analysis of roughly 570 of the donors reported over 250 Gb of sequence data and around 110 million unique TCR beta sequences obtained from about 179 million T cells. To predict cytomegalovirus infection status, the study combined high-throughput TCR immunosequencing, statistical association of individual TCRs with disease status, and machine learning. About 330 gigabases of sequencing data and around 85 million unique TCR sequences made up an early release that covered fewer than 650 HLA-typed donors. Every repertoire in the discovery cohort had been generated on one and the same sequencing platform. The T cell repertoires of 666 subjects were profiled by immunosequencing and related to cytomegalovirus serostatus. Class I and class II HLA loci were covered by the typing at four-digit resolution. Of the roughly 420 genotyped donors, more than 75% were placed in the genetic ancestry cluster associated with self-reported Caucasian donors. Along with the approximately 700-subject first cohort, a separate validation cohort of approximately 110 different subjects was used. The later analysis used no new phenotypic data to find candidate immune exposures, relying instead on TCR beta sequences and their occurrence across donors. Genome-wide SNP genotypes for about 65% of the roughly 700 donors were used in a later genetic analysis, which treated that subset as a discovery cohort. Among 300 to 500 genotyped donors of the cohort, an average of around 250,000 unique TCR beta nucleotide sequences was sequenced per donor, of which roughly 17% were non-productive. An earlier analysis of some 500 of the donors applied high-throughput TCR beta sequencing to assess whether each TCR beta V gene segment acted as functional or pseudogenic. A handful of DR-DQ haplotypes were handled as single units for association and clustering because linkage in the cohort was strong. In a later analysis, previously published TCR beta repertoires from some 640 donors were re-analyzed and high-resolution HLA genotyping was added so that TCR occurrence patterns could be studied. The number of typed donors differed by locus: about 629-630 for A, B, C, DRB1 and DQB1; some 540 for DQA1; 606 for DPA1; and roughly 450 for DPB1. The study aimed to test whether signatures of past pathogen exposure could be identified by cataloging public T cell receptors. Donor age, sex, ethnicity and CMV serostatus were collected together with the repertoire data. General study outcomes and caveats: Three of the identified cytomegalovirus-associated TCR beta chains were confirmed in vitro to be specific for cytomegalovirus antigens. The presence/absence analyses assumed that sequencing depth was roughly uniform across donors, and that assumption may not be true. A further reported finding was that TCR beta sequences accurately predicted the HLA-A and HLA-B alleles for most subjects in the first cohort. Correlated functional status among segregating V segments might be attributable to linkage disequilibrium, but an unknown experimental factor could not be ruled out. The 87-base-pair reads could not distinguish some IMGT-functional V segments, including TRBV6-2 and TRBV6-3, so those segments were excluded. A later analysis reported that several top co-occurrence clusters appeared linked to parvovirus B19, influenza, CMV and Epstein-Barr virus. The authors suggested that the approach could potentially be extended to other disease states and immunological phenotypes. Compared with the approximately 720-donor mean, donors in an Asian-associated ancestry cluster had fewer N-insertions in productive TCRs, according to a later genetic analysis. In a later analysis, TCR association rates were found to vary across HLA loci, with the most associated TCRs seen for DRB1 alleles and the fewest for HLA-C alleles. The only immune exposure information available for the cohort was CMV serostatus. In an earlier analysis of 500 to 650 of the donors, most TCR beta V segments appeared in productive rearrangements about 87% or about 30% of the time, broadly matching IMGT annotations. The sequencing pipeline was judged likely to have produced a cluster of highly shared sequence variants as a technical artifact. Assigning TCR associations to individual alleles was difficult when HLA alleles, especially DR and DQ, strongly co-occurred. Because counts were too low, more than 15 rarely observed V segments, including chromosome 9 orphons, were excluded from the earlier analysis of 587 of the donors. The study listed around 160 TCR beta chains as associated with cytomegalovirus. In a later analysis, HLA-associated TCR beta chains were found to be more clonally expanded and to have lower generation probabilities than equally common non-associated chains. The cohort was sequenced for TCR beta chains only, and without alpha or paired-chain data the features that could be detected were limited. Because HLA typing was missing for some donors at each locus, association tests included only the typed subset. According to a later analysis, most CMV-associated TCR beta chains appeared to be HLA-restricted, and the HLA associations seemed to be driven largely by CMV exposure. Most TCR sequences were seen in very few donors, while some public TCRs were found in many individuals. At a false discovery rate of 0.05, a later analysis linked about 16,000 TCR beta sequences to specific HLA alleles. An association between a missense DCLRE1C variant and V-gene and J-gene trimming of TCR beta chains was found in a later genetic analysis and replicated in an independent cohort. The classifier was reported to diagnose cytomegalovirus status with high specificity and sensitivity in both the original cohort and the validation cohort.

Spanning cysteine to phenylalanine, the CDR3 consists of 15 amino acids. Solely the CDR3 DNA is kept, with 45 bases framed from the first base. V is shortened by 0 bases, J by 3 bases, and the region joining them spans 9 bases. CDR1 and CDR2 are drawn from the germline V gene: LGHNA, YSLEER. The cohort comprised some 700 healthy bone marrow donors. At the time of sampling, every cohort member was nominally healthy, though immune exposures that went unrecorded were likely present. The donor tested CMV seronegative and was one of the 352 seronegative cohort members. A peripheral blood sample was provided by each donor, and peripheral blood mononuclear cells were used for TCR beta sequencing. Genomic DNA extraction from the blood cell samples was performed with the Qiagen DNeasy Blood Extraction Kit. Details on this clone: Its antigen target is currently unknown. Base qualities are not provided; no much larger clone lies one nucleotide away.

The library was prepared using the immunoSEQ multiplex PCR assay. For the multiplex PCR, a mixture combining 60 forward primers for TCR Vbeta segments and 13 reverse primers for TCR Jbeta segments was used. Amplification of the CDR3 region of rearranged TCR beta genes was performed with a multiplex PCR assay on genomic DNA. Amplified TCR beta libraries were sequenced as 87-base-pair reads on the Illumina HiSeq System. The paper's data handling went like this. In a later analysis, some 80 million unique TCR beta chains were counted across the roughly 700 repertoires, and around 10 million of these chains were shared by at least two donors. Raw reads were error-corrected and collapsed into unique sequences by a nearest-neighbor algorithm in which closely related sequences were merged to remove PCR and sequencing errors. V, D and J gene segments were assigned by aligning CDR3 sequences to IMGT reference sequences. For a sequence to be retained, a match of at least six nucleotides was required to both a V gene segment and a J gene segment. Rearrangements were classified as productive when the CDR3 lacked stop codons and remained in frame with V and J, and all other rearrangements were classified as non-productive. CDR3 was defined according to IMGT convention as the region running from the second conserved V-encoded cysteine to the conserved J-encoded phenylalanine. Sequences without an unambiguous match to a single V gene segment were excluded from the earlier analysis of approximately 560 of the donors. In an earlier analysis of approximately 610 of the donors, V segments were called functional above 56.7% productive rearrangements and were called segregating when the between-donor standard deviation exceeded 5%. A statistical classification framework was built to diagnose cytomegalovirus status from the catalog of TCR beta chain sequences. V and J gene assignment, in a later analysis, came from comparing TCR nucleotide sequences with IMGT/GENE-DB human TR gene sequences. The TCRdist pipeline was used in a later analysis to assign CDR3 sequences and most-parsimonious VDJ recombination scenarios. A later analysis defined each TCR beta chain by its CDR3 amino acid sequence plus V-gene family, and excluded reads lacking a unique V-gene family. A later analysis removed 550 to 650 highly shared, low-generation-probability nucleotide sequences to deal with suspected cross-contamination and a sequencing artifact. In a later analysis, a clonal expansion index was calculated for each public chain from normalized within-repertoire ranks of inferred template counts. In a later analysis, generation probabilities were computed using a VDJ recombination model fitted to out-of-frame rearrangements, and the results were checked against IGoR. Hypergeometric tests were used in a later analysis to score TCR-TCR, TCR-HLA and TCR-CMV co-occurrence, with a repertoire-size bias correction applied to the TCR pairs. A later analysis estimated false discovery rates by permuting HLA or CMV assignments 20 times. A later analysis grouped co-occurring TCRs with DBSCAN, adding TCRdist sequence similarity when clustering within HLA-allele-positive subsets. For co-occurrence clustering, repertoires with fewer than 30,000 or more than 120,000 public chains were excluded, along with a handful of repertoires with anomalous nucleotide sharing. TCRdb holds this immuneACCESS table with in-frame rearrangements only. Some clones are missing; in checked studies, unresolved V genes explain under half, and the rest has no known cause. From that table come the V and J calls and clone size; the DNA was used to work out D and trimming. Present in this sample are about 160,000 clones, roughly 80% of which were seen just once. The ten most abundant clones make up over 2.5% of the sample.

The sequenced material came from PBMCs. The TCR originated in a female donor in good health and CMV-seronegative. The V and J genes are TRBV4-3 and TRBJ1-5, with no confident D gene call. The DNA is as follows: TGCGCCAGCAGCCAAGAGTGGCTAGACAATCAGCCCCAGCATTTT. This gives the protein CASSQEWLDNQPQHF.